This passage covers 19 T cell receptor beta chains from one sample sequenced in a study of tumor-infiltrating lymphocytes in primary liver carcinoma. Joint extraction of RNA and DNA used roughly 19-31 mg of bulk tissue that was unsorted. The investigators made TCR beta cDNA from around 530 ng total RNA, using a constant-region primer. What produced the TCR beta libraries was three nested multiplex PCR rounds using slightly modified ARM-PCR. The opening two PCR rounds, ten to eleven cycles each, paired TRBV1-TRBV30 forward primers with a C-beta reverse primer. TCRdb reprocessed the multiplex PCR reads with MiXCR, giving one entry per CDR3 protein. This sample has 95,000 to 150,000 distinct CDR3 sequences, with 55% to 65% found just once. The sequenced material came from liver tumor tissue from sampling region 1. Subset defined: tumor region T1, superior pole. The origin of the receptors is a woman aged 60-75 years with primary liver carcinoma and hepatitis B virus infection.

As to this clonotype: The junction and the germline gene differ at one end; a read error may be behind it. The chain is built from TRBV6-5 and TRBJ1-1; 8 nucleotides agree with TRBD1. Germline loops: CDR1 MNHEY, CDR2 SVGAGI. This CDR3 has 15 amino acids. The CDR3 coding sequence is TGTTCCAGCAGTTACAGGGGGGCGCTGAACACTGAAGCTTTCTTT. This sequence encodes CSSSYRGALNTEAFF.

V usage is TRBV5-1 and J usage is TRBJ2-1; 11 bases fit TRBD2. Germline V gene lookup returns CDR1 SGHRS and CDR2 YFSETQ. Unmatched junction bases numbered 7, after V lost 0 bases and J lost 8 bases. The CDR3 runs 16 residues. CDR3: CASSLVAGGDWDEQFF. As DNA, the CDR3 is TGCGCCAGCAGCTTGGTAGCGGGAGGGGATTGGGATGAGCAGTTCTTC.

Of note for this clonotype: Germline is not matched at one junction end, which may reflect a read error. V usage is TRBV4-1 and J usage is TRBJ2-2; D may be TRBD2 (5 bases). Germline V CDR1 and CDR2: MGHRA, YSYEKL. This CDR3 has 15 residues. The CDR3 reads CASKVVPAGPGELLF. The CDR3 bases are TGCGCCAGCAAGGTAGTGCCGGCGGGCCCCGGGGAGCTGCTTTTT.

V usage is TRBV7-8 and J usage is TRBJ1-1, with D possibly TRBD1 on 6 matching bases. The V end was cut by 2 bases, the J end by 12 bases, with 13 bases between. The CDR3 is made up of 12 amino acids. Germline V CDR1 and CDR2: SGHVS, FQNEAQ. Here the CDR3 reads CASSLPGHKTFF. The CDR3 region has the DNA TGTGCCAGCAGCTTACCGGGACATAAAACTTTCTTT. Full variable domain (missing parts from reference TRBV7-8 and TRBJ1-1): GAGVSQSPRYKVAKRGQDVALRCDPISGHVSLFWYQQALGQGPEFLTYFQNEAQLDKSGLPSDRFFAERPEGSVSTLKIQRTQQEDSAVYLCASSLPGHKTFFGQGTRLTVV.

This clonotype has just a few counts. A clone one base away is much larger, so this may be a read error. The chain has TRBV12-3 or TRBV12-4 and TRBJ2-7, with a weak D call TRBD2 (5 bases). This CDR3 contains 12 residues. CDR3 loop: CVSSLRGREQYF. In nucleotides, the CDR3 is TGTGTCAGCAGTTTACGGGGTCGTGAGCAGTACTTC.

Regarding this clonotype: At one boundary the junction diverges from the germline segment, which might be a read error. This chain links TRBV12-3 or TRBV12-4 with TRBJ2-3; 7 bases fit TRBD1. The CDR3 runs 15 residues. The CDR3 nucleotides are TGTGCCAGCAGCCGCGGAAAGGGGGCAGGGGATACGCAATATTTT. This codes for CASSRGKGAGDTQYF.

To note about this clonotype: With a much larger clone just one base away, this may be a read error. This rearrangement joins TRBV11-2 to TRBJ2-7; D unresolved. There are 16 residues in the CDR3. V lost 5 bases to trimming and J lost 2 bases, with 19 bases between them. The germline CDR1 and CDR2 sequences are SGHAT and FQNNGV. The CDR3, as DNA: TGTGCCAGCAGCCGTTACCCCACCGACGCGCCCTACGAGCAGTACTTC. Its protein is CASSRYPTDAPYEQYF. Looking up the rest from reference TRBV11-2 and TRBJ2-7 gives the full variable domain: EAGVAQSPRYKIIEKRQSVAFWCNPISGHATLYWYQQILGQGPKLLIQFQNNGVVDDSQLPKDRFSAERLKGVDSTLKIQPAKLEDSAVYLCASSRYPTDAPYEQYFGPGTRLTVT.

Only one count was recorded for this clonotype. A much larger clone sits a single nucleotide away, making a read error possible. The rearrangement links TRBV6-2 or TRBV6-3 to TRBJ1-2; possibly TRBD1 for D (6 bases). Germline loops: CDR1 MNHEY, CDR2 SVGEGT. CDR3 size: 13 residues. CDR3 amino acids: CANSYRTVGGYTF. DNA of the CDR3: TGTGCCAACAGTTACCGGACAGTCGGCGGCTACACCTTC.

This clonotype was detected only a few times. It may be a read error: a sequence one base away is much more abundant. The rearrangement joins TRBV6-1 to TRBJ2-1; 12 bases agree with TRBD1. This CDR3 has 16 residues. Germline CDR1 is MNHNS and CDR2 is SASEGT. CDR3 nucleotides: TGTGCCATCAGTGAAGCGCCCGGGACAGGGGGCTATGAGCAGTTCTTC. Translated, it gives CAISEAPGTGGYEQFF.

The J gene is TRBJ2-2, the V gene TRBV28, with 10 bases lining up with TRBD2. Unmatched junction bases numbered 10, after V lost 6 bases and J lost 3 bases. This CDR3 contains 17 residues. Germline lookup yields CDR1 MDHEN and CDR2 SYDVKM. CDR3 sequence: CASRSVLAGDHTGELFF. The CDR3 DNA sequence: TGTGCCAGCAGATCGGTTCTAGCGGGAGATCACACCGGGGAGCTGTTTTTT.

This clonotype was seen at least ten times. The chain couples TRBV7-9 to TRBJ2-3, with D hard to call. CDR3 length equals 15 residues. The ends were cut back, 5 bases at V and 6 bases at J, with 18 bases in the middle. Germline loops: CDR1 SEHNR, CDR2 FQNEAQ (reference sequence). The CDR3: CASSPPFSAGDTQYF. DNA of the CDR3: TGTGCCAGCAGCCCACCGTTTAGTGCAGGCGATACGCAGTATTTT.

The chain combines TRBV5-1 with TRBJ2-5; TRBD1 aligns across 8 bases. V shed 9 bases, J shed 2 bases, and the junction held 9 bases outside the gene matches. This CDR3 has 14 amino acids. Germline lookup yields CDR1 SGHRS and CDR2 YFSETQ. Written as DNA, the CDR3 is TGCGCCAACAACTGGAACAGGGGGCAAGAGACCCAGTACTTC. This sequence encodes CANNWNRGQETQYF.

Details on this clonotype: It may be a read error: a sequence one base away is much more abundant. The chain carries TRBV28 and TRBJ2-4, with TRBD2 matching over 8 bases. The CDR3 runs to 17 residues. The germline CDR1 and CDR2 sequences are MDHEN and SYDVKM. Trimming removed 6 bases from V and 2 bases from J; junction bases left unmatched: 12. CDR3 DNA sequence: TGTGCCAGCAGCCAGGATTATAGCGGGATAACCAAAAACATTCAGTACTTC. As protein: CASSQDYSGITKNIQYF.

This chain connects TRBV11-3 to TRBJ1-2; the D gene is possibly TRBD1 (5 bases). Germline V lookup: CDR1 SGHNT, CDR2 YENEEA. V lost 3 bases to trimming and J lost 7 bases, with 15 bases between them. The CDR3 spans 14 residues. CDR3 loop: CASSFPTVGTGYTF. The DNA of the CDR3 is TGTGCCAGCAGCTTCCCGACAGTGGGCACTGGCTACACCTTC.

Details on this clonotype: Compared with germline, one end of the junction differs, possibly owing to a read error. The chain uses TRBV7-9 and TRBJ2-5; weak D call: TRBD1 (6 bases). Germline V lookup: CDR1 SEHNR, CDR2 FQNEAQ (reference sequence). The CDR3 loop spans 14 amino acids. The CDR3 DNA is TGTACCAGCAGTCCCGAGACAGGCCAAGAGACCCAGTACTTC. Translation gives CTSSPETGQETQYF.

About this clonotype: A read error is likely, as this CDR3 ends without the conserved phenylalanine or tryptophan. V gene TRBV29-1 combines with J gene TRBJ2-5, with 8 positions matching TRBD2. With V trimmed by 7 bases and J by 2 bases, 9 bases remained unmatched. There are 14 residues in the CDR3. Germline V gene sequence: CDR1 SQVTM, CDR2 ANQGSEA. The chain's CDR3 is CSAKTSVQQETQYS. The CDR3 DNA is TGCAGCGCTAAGACTAGCGTGCAACAAGAGACCCAGTACTCC.

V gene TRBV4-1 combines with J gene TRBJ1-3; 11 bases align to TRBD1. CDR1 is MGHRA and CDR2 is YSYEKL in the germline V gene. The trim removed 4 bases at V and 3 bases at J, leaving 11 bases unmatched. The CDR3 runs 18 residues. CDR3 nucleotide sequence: TGCGCCAGCAGCCCCTCGGGACAGGGGGGTTTGGTTGGAAACACCATATATTTT. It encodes CASSPSGQGGLVGNTIYF.

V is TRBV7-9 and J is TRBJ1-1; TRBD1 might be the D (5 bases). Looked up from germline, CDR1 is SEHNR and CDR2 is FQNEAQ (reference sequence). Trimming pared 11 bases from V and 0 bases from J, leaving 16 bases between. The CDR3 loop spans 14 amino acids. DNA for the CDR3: TGTGCCGTTTTTAGGGGTGTCATGAACACTGAAGCTTTCTTT. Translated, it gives CAVFRGVMNTEAFF.

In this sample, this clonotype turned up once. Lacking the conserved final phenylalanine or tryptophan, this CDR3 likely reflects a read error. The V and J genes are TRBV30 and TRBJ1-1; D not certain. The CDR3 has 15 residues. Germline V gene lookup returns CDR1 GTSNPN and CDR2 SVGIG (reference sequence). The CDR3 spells CAWSPPSAANTEAFL. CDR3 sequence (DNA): TGTGCTTGGAGTCCCCCCTCTGCAGCGAACACTGAAGCTTTCCTT.